The sequence of this T cell receptor beta chain was determined in a study of T cell responses to AZD1222 COVID-19 vaccine. This clone is a singleton in its sample. Its antigen is not identified. Germline is not matched at one junction end, which may reflect a read error. The CDR3 sequence is 19 residues long. Germline CDR1 reads SSHAT; CDR2 reads FNYEAQ (reference sequence). Assay: immunoSEQ multiplex PCR; the TCRdb copy retains only in-frame clones and omits some. The sample has 95,000 to 110,000 clones; 70% to 90% are singletons. Study-wide results and caveats: Two AZD1222 administrations were followed by greater Spike-specific TCR breadth and depth. Possibly, clonal diversity was underestimated; donors were largely white British and included more females. Dominant at 160-218 and 743-854, vaccine-associated CD4 TCRs also spanned spike.

The chain recombines TRBV7-7 with TRBJ2-2; 9 bases match TRBD2. The source material was peripheral blood, sampled 28 days after the second AZD1222 dose. The clonotype originates from an adult who received the AZD1222 COVID-19 vaccine. CDR3 nucleotides: TGTGCTAGCAGCTTAGGCCGCGCGGCGGGGGGGACGAACACCGGGGAGCTGTTTTTT. This translates into CASSLGRAAGGTNTGELFF.